A single sample is the source of the 21 T cell receptor beta chains below, sequenced in a study of cytomegalovirus exposure and HLA in healthy donors. The study ran its PCR with 60 Vbeta and 13 Jbeta primers. The method was immunoSEQ multiplex PCR; TCRdb's version includes in-frame clones alone and lacks a portion of them. The table records approximately 120,000 clones, 75% to 85% of them present only once. Sequences were obtained from PBMCs. Receptor source: a woman aged 50 to 60 in good health and CMV-seropositive.

J is TRBJ1-2 and V is TRBV5-6, with 11 bases lining up with TRBD1. This CDR3 contains 14 residues. With V trimmed by 0 bases and J by 8 bases, 3 bases remained unmatched. Germline-derived CDR1 and CDR2 are SGHDT and YYEEEE. This chain's CDR3 is CASSLGDRGNGYTF. CDR3 nucleotides: TGTGCCAGCAGCTTGGGGGACAGGGGGAACGGCTACACCTTC.

The chain couples TRBV6-5 to TRBJ1-3; TRBD1 aligns across 7 bases. Germline values: CDR1 MNHEY, CDR2 SVGAGI. This CDR3 comprises 13 residues. V trimming: 6 bases; J trimming: 5 bases; junction bases outside the gene matches: 4. CDR3 coding DNA: TGTGCCAGCAGGGGACAGTTTCGAAACACCATATATTTT. Protein sequence: CASRGQFRNTIYF.

This clone was detected only a few times. The J gene is TRBJ2-6, the V gene TRBV30; TRBD1 matches 7 bases. Looked up from germline, CDR1 is GTSNPN and CDR2 is SVGIG (reference sequence). The CDR3 covers 15 residues. V trimming: 2 bases; J trimming: 2 bases; junction bases outside the gene matches: 3. This chain's CDR3 is CAWSPDRAGANVLTF. CDR3 bases: TGTGCCTGGAGTCCCGACAGGGCTGGGGCCAACGTCCTGACTTTC.

This chain joins TRBV6-5 and TRBJ1-2, with no clear D. The V gene lost 0 bases and the J gene lost 4 bases, with 12 bases spanning the gap. The germline V gene has CDR1 MNHEY and CDR2 SVGAGI. The CDR3 contains 15 residues. This CDR3 reads CASSYSLRVGYGYTF. The CDR3 DNA follows: TGTGCCAGCAGTTACTCCCTGAGGGTAGGCTATGGCTACACCTTC.

The CDR3 nucleotides read TGTGCCACCAGCAGAGATATTCAGCCCCAGCATTTT. This gives the protein CATSRDIQPQHF. This sequence joins TRBV15 and TRBJ1-5; D is ambiguous. V lost 0 bases, J lost 6 bases, and 3 bases lay in between. Germline loops: CDR1 LNHNV, CDR2 YYDKDF (reference sequence). The CDR3 runs to 12 residues.

Regarding this clone: One end of the junction is discordant with germline, which a read error may explain. The CDR3 sequence: CASSWAGSPTGELFF. The CDR3 bases are TGTGCTAGCAGCTGGGCAGGGTCCCCTACCGGGGAGCTGTTTTTT. The chain is built from TRBV7-7 and TRBJ2-2; the D gene is possibly TRBD1 (5 bases). The CDR3 runs to 15 residues. Germline loops: CDR1 SSHAT, CDR2 FNYEAQ (reference sequence).

This clone has more than one count but fewer than ten. The V and J genes are TRBV6-6 and TRBJ1-5, with TRBD1 as a possible D gene (6 bases). Trimming cost V 4 bases and J 9 bases, with 13 bases left between them. Germline CDR1 reads MNHNY; CDR2 reads SVGAGI (reference sequence). There are 13 residues in the CDR3. The DNA of the CDR3 is TGTGCCAGCAGTTCCGAGCGGGGGCGGCCCCAGCATTTT. It is translated as CASSSERGRPQHF.

In its sample, this clone was seen a few times. V is TRBV5-3 and J is TRBJ2-5, with 12 bases that match TRBD2. TRBV5-3 is an ORF; its function is uncertain. The CDR3 length is 16 residues. V lost 3 bases and J lost 5; bases outside the gene matches: 8. CDR3 DNA: TGTGCCAGAAGCTCTGCTAGCGGGAGGGGAGGGGAGACCCAGTACTTC. Translated, it gives CARSSASGRGGETQYF.

The CDR3 nucleotides read TGTGCCAGCAGTTACTCGAGGGGGCGATCCTACGAGCAGTACTTC. It yields the protein CASSYSRGRSYEQYF. The chain recombines TRBV6-5 with TRBJ2-7; 7 nucleotides line up with TRBD1. With 0 bases clipped from V and 1 base from J, the junction kept 3 bases outside the gene matches. The CDR3 is 15 residues long. The germline CDR1 and CDR2 sequences are MNHEY and SVGAGI.

V is TRBV5-6 and J is TRBJ2-5; 8 bases match TRBD2. The CDR3 spans 17 residues. The J segment lost 2 bases and the V segment lost 4 bases, leaving 13 bases of the junction unmatched. The germline CDR1 and CDR2 sequences are SGHDT and YYEEEE. The CDR3 coding sequence is TGTGCCAGCAGCGTAATAACGGTGATAGCGGGGCAAGAGACCCAGTACTTC. Amino acid sequence: CASSVITVIAGQETQYF.

This chain joins TRBV30 and TRBJ2-7; a weak D match, TRBD1 (7 bases). Germline CDR1 is GTSNPN and CDR2 is SVGIG (reference sequence). The V gene lost 4 bases and the J gene lost 6 bases, with 10 bases spanning the gap. CDR3 length: 11 amino acids. CDR3 nucleotide sequence: TGTGCCTGGAACCAGGGGGGCGAGCAGTACTTC. Encoded protein: CAWNQGGEQYF.

This chain links TRBV9 with TRBJ2-1; 8 nucleotides match TRBD2. The CDR3 runs 15 residues. V lost 1 base to trimming and J lost 4 bases; unmatched junction nucleotides: 4. CDR1 and CDR2 from the germline V gene are SGDLS and YYNGEE. Here the CDR3 reads CASSVRGGSYNEQFF. The CDR3, as DNA: TGTGCCAGCAGCGTACGGGGGGGGAGTTACAATGAGCAGTTCTTC. Full variable domain (missing parts from reference TRBV9 and TRBJ2-1): DSGVTQTPKHLITATGQRVTLRCSPRSGDLSVYWYQQSLDQGLQFLIQYYNGEERAKGNILERFSAQQFPDLHSELNLSSLELGDSALYFCASSVRGGSYNEQFFGPGTRLTVL.

This chain uses TRBV29-1 with TRBJ2-7, with 7 bases matching TRBD2. V lost 5 bases to trimming and J lost 4 bases; unmatched junction nucleotides: 5. Germline lookup yields CDR1 SQVTM and CDR2 ANQGSEA. CDR3 length: 12 residues. CDR3 in amino acids: CSVWDGGYEQYF. For the CDR3, the DNA is TGCAGCGTTTGGGACGGGGGGTACGAGCAGTACTTC.

V usage is TRBV4-2 and J usage is TRBJ2-1; TRBD1 might be the D (6 bases). Trimming left V 3 bases short and J 7 bases short, with 16 bases between. The CDR3 runs 15 residues. Germline CDR1 and CDR2: LGHNA and YNFKEQ. The CDR3 coding sequence is TGTGCCAGCAGCCATAGCCTAGGACAGACAAATGAGCAGTTCTTC. It specifies CASSHSLGQTNEQFF.

This clone was counted once. The chain joins TRBV5-1 to TRBJ1-1, with a weak D call TRBD1 (6 bases). V lost 0 bases and J lost 0, with 9 bases in between. This CDR3 spans 15 amino acids. Germline V gene data show CDR1 as SGHRS and CDR2 as YFSETQ. The CDR3: CASSLAGDLNTEAFF. The CDR3 coding sequence is TGCGCCAGCAGCTTGGCAGGGGATTTGAACACTGAAGCTTTCTTT.

This rearrangement joins TRBV5-1 to TRBJ2-7; D is ambiguous. In germline, CDR1 is SGHRS, CDR2 YFSETQ. The ends were cut back, 0 bases at V and 2 bases at J, with 12 bases in the middle. The CDR3 is 15 residues long. Here the CDR3 DNA reads TGCGCCAGCAGCTTGGATATGGTTCCAGCCTACGAGCAGTACTTC. This gives the protein CASSLDMVPAYEQYF.

The chain carries TRBV11-2 and TRBJ1-2; no clear D gene. The CDR3 consists of 12 residues. V lost 5 bases and J 3 bases, leaving 7 bases between the germline ends. Looked up from germline, CDR1 is SGHAT and CDR2 is FQNNGV. This chain's CDR3 is CASSRRDYGYTF. CDR3 nucleotides: TGTGCCAGCAGCCGGCGGGACTATGGCTACACCTTC.

The chain has TRBV11-3 and TRBJ2-5, with 7 nucleotides matching TRBD1. After removal of 3 bases from V and 2 bases from J, the junction contained 3 bases not matched to a gene. Germline assignment: CDR1 SGHNT and CDR2 YENEEA. The CDR3 loop spans 14 amino acids. The CDR3 reads CASSLTGSQETQYF. The CDR3 DNA is TGTGCCAGCAGCTTGACAGGGTCACAAGAGACCCAGTACTTC.

The CDR3 DNA reads as TGTGCCAGCAGCTTAGGGGTAACTAGCGGGGGAGCTGGCAATGAGCAGTTCTTC. It translates to CASSLGVTSGGAGNEQFF. The V call is TRBV11-2, the J call TRBJ2-1; 11 bases map to TRBD2. Germline V gives CDR1 SGHAT, CDR2 FQNNGV. With 1 base clipped from V and 6 bases from J, the junction kept 11 bases outside the gene matches. CDR3 length: 18 residues. Full variable domain (missing parts from reference TRBV11-2 and TRBJ2-1): EAGVAQSPRYKIIEKRQSVAFWCNPISGHATLYWYQQILGQGPKLLIQFQNNGVVDDSQLPKDRFSAERLKGVDSTLKIQPAKLEDSAVYLCASSLGVTSGGAGNEQFFGPGTRLTVL.

The rearrangement uses TRBV7-8 and TRBJ2-3; D is undetermined. The germline gives CDR1 SGHVS, CDR2 FQNEAQ. The V and J ends lost 1 base and 1 base respectively, with 18 bases between them. The CDR3 contains 18 residues. The DNA of the CDR3 is TGTGCCAGCAGCTTAGAAGACGCGAGCAGGTGGGGCACAGATACGCAGTATTTT. It yields the protein CASSLEDASRWGTDTQYF.

In its sample, this clone was seen once. This sequence joins TRBV19 and TRBJ2-1, with D possibly TRBD2 on 7 matching bases. In germline, CDR1 is LNHDA, CDR2 SQIVND (reference sequence). This CDR3 spans 14 amino acids. The V gene lost 5 bases and the J gene lost 8 bases, with 16 bases spanning the gap. CDR3 bases: TGTGCCAGTAGTGGGGGGGCCAGTTTTTATGAGCAGTTCTTC. It encodes CASSGGASFYEQFF.